These 18 T cell receptor beta chains originate from one sample sequenced in a study of T-cell memory formation after mild COVID-19. A single record per CDR3 protein comes from TCRdb applying MiXCR to the 5' RACE reads. Of approximately 240,000 distinct CDR3 sequences in the sample, about 16% are singletons; the top ten hold approximately 3.4%. Sequencing was carried out using PBMCs or a T cell subset sorted from them (not recorded which). The receptors come from a man aged 18 to 29 who had mild COVID-19 (a few samples of this study predate the infection). Cell type and time point are not known.

This clonotype was detected a few times. The chain combines TRBV6-2 or TRBV6-3 with TRBJ2-2, with D perhaps TRBD2 (7 bases). Germline V gene data show CDR1 as MNHEY and CDR2 as SVGEGT. This CDR3 contains 15 residues. V lost 5 bases, J lost 4 bases, and 14 bases lay in between. The CDR3 protein is CASSERGGGTGELFF. The DNA of the CDR3 is TGTGCCAGCAGTGAAAGGGGGGGAGGCACCGGGGAGCTGTTTTTT.

This clonotype was detected many times. The chain joins TRBV12-3 or TRBV12-4 to TRBJ2-3, with 16 positions matching TRBD2. Trimming removed 5 bases from V and 6 bases from J; junction bases left unmatched: 5. The CDR3 consists of 16 residues. CDR3 residues: CASSPGTSGGADTQYF. CDR3 DNA sequence: TGTGCCAGCAGTCCTGGGACTAGCGGGGGGGCGGATACGCAGTATTTT.

The chain uses TRBV5-1 and TRBJ2-2; possible D gene TRBD1, 6 bases. Trimming pared 5 bases from V and 6 bases from J, leaving 17 bases between. Germline loops: CDR1 SGHRS, CDR2 YFSETQ. The CDR3 covers 15 residues. The CDR3 DNA follows: TGCGCCAGCAGAGGGACAACATCCGGACCCGGGGAGCTGTTTTTT. Protein: CASRGTTSGPGELFF.

The CDR3: CASSPEVAENYGYTF. For the CDR3, the DNA is TGCGCCAGCAGCCCAGAGGTGGCAGAAAACTATGGCTACACCTTC. The chain carries TRBV4-3 and TRBJ1-2; D ambiguous. Germline-derived CDR1 and CDR2 are LGHNA and YSLEER. The CDR3 has 15 residues. V shed 4 bases and J shed 2 bases, with 14 bases lying between them.

The chain carries TRBV4-1 and TRBJ1-2, with 9 bases aligning to TRBD1. Germline values: CDR1 MGHRA, CDR2 YSYEKL. The CDR3 is 17 amino acids. The junction had 12 bases not matched to a gene; V was cut back by 4 bases and J by 3 bases. CDR3 residues: CASSLTNRTGAHYGYTF. The CDR3 nucleotides read TGCGCCAGCAGCCTAACAAATCGGACAGGGGCCCACTATGGCTACACCTTC.

The sample holds a few counts of this clonotype. The chain couples TRBV4-2 to TRBJ2-3; possibly TRBD2 for D (6 bases). The CDR3 extends over 17 amino acids. V was pared by 6 bases and J by 2 bases, with 21 bases between. Germline CDR1 reads LGHNA; CDR2 reads YNFKEQ. The CDR3: CASRETMGGAITDTQYF. In nucleotides, the CDR3 is TGTGCCAGCAGAGAGACGATGGGCGGGGCCATCACAGATACGCAGTATTTT.

In this sample, this clonotype turned up many times. The chain couples TRBV11-2 to TRBJ2-4, with 7 bases that match TRBD1. This CDR3 region has 16 residues. Germline V gene lookup returns CDR1 SGHAT and CDR2 FQNNGV. The junction had 7 bases not matched to a gene; V was cut back by 3 bases and J by 2 bases. CDR3 sequence (DNA): TGTGCCAGCAGCTTTGACAGGGTTTCGACCAAAAACATTCAGTACTTC. Its protein is CASSFDRVSTKNIQYF.

The sample holds many counts of this clonotype. The CDR3 loop is CASSIGGTVNTEAFF. The CDR3 nucleotides read TGTGCCAGTAGTATCGGGGGAACAGTGAACACTGAAGCTTTCTTT. The genes are TRBV19 and TRBJ1-1, with D tentatively TRBD1 (5 bases). CDR1 and CDR2 (germline): LNHDA, SQIVND (reference sequence). The germline V and J ends were trimmed by 3 bases and 0 bases, with 11 bases remaining between them. The length of the CDR3 is 15 residues.

CDR3 coding DNA: TGTGCCAGCAGCCCCGACAGGGGGCGGACGAATGAAAAACTGTTTTTT. It is translated as CASSPDRGRTNEKLFF. The chain is built from TRBV7-9 and TRBJ1-4, with 10 bases fitting TRBD1. Germline values: CDR1 SEHNR, CDR2 FQNEAQ (reference sequence). The trim removed 5 bases at V and 5 bases at J, leaving 8 bases unmatched. This CDR3 region has 16 residues. The full variable domain, in which reference TRBV7-9 and TRBJ1-4 provide the parts outside the CDR3, is DTGVSQNPRHKITKRGQNVTFRCDPISEHNRLYWYRQTLGQGPEFLTYFQNEAQLEKSRLLSDRFSAERPKGSFSTLEIQRTEQGDSAMYLCASSPDRGRTNEKLFFGSGTQLSVL.

This clonotype was seen more than once but under ten times. The genes are TRBV20-1 and TRBJ2-3; TRBD1 might be the D (5 bases). The CDR3 runs to 14 residues. V dropped 4 bases and J dropped 3 bases, with 14 bases sitting between them. Germline V gene data show CDR1 as DFQATT and CDR2 as SNEGSKA (reference sequence). This CDR3 reads CSATLEGATDTQYF. The DNA for the CDR3 is TGCAGTGCTACCCTGGAAGGGGCTACAGATACGCAGTATTTT.

The J gene is TRBJ1-4, the V gene TRBV11-2; D is perhaps TRBD1 (5 bases). V was shortened by 4 bases and J by 4 bases, with 13 bases between the two germline ends. Germline-derived CDR1 and CDR2 are SGHAT and FQNNGV. This CDR3 is built from 15 residues. The CDR3 region is CASSSVTDGNEKLFF. The CDR3 nucleotides read TGTGCCAGCAGCTCTGTGACAGACGGTAATGAAAAACTGTTTTTT.

This sequence joins TRBV9 and TRBJ2-5; weak D call: TRBD1 (5 bases). The CDR3 extends over 16 amino acids. The V and J ends lost 0 bases and 5 bases respectively, with 17 bases between them. Germline lookup yields CDR1 SGDLS and CDR2 YYNGEE. In DNA, the CDR3 is TGTGCCAGCAGCGTAGTCGCGACAGCCGGTTGGGAGACCCAGTACTTC. Translated: CASSVVATAGWETQYF.

V usage is TRBV20-1 and J usage is TRBJ1-4; D remains unclear. Germline V CDR1 and CDR2: DFQATT, SNEGSKA (reference sequence). Trimming took off 6 bases at V and 8 bases at J, with 16 bases between the two ends. This CDR3 contains 13 residues. The CDR3, as DNA: TGCAGTGCAGGCCCGACCCTAGGGGAAAAACTGTTTTTT. It yields the protein CSAGPTLGEKLFF.

V gene TRBV7-3 combines with J gene TRBJ2-2, with D perhaps TRBD2 (6 bases). Germline V gene data show CDR1 as SGHTA and CDR2 as FQGTGA. The CDR3 spans 15 residues. V shed 5 bases and J shed 4 bases, with 14 bases lying between them. CDR3 DNA sequence: TGTGCCAGCAGCGCGACTAGTACGGGCACCGGGGAGCTGTTTTTT. As protein: CASSATSTGTGELFF.

This clonotype has just a few counts. The chain has TRBV7-3 and TRBJ1-1, with D tentatively TRBD1 (6 bases). Germline CDR1 and CDR2: SGHTA and FQGTGA. This CDR3 region has 16 residues. The germline V and J ends were trimmed by 2 bases and 5 bases, with 18 bases remaining between them. The CDR3 loop reads CASSLHSGTKGTEAFF. CDR3 coding DNA: TGTGCCAGCAGCTTACACTCCGGGACAAAGGGGACTGAAGCTTTCTTT.

This clonotype was observed many times. The chain is built from TRBV6-5 and TRBJ2-1; 10 bases map to TRBD2. Unmatched junction bases numbered 1, after V lost 4 bases and J lost 4 bases. Per the germline V gene, CDR1 is MNHEY and CDR2 is SVGAGI. The CDR3 is made up of 14 amino acids. This CDR3 reads CASSSSGGYNEQFF. The CDR3 DNA reads TGTGCCAGCAGTTCTAGCGGGGGTTACAATGAGCAGTTCTTC.

V and J are TRBV12-3 or TRBV12-4 and TRBJ1-3; D unresolved. CDR3 length: 12 residues. The germline V and J ends were trimmed by 1 base and 6 bases, with 4 bases remaining between them. CDR3 loop: CASSLVANTIYF. CDR3 DNA sequence: TGTGCCAGCAGTTTAGTCGCAAACACCATATATTTT.

The chain couples TRBV24-1 to TRBJ2-3; maybe TRBD2 (5 bases). In germline, CDR1 is KGHDR, CDR2 SFDVKD. V dropped 7 bases and J dropped 1 base, with 14 bases sitting between them. CDR3 length: 15 amino acids. CDR3 sequence reads: CATSEGRVGTDTQYF. The DNA of the CDR3 is TGTGCCACCAGCGAGGGTAGGGTTGGCACAGATACGCAGTATTTT.